The clone carrying this T cell receptor beta chain was seen once. RNA was extracted with the RNeasy kit, and a quantity of roughly 0.45 to 1 ug was reverse transcribed using random hexamers. TCRdb recomputed calls from the immunoSEQ multiplex PCR reads with MiXCR, one row per CDR3 protein. This repertoire shows about 240,000 distinct CDR3 sequences, 96% found once; its top ten account for around 0.093%. The V and J ends lost 5 bases and 7 bases, in that order; junction bases with no gene match: 9. Germline loops: CDR1 SGHAT, CDR2 FQDESV (reference sequence). This CDR3 has 16 amino acids. The diagnostic criteria for definite or probable disease, as recently defined, were met by the patients with Susac syndrome. These data come from a study of CD8 T cells in Susac syndrome.

Sequenced sample: CD4+ T cells from PBMCs. The chain uses TRBV11-1 and TRBJ2-2, with 11 bases that match TRBD2. The sequence came from a human donor with Susac syndrome. CDR3 amino acids: CASSRPGTSGNGELFF. CDR3 bases: TGTGCCAGCAGCCGTCCCGGGACTAGCGGAAACGGGGAGCTGTTTTTT. The full variable domain, rest sourced from reference TRBV11-1 and TRBJ2-2, is EAEVAQSPRYKITEKSQAVAFWCDPISGHATLYWYRQILGQGPELLVQFQDESVVDDSQLPKDRFSAERLKGVDSTLKIQPAELGDSAMYLCASSRPGTSGNGELFFGEGSRLTVL.